This TCR beta chain was sequenced during a study of blood T cell repertoires in COVID-19. Study-wide background: The United States, Italy and Spain provided the acute and convalescent COVID-19 samples. T cells, B-cell-depleted T cells, or PBMCs supplied cDNA or gDNA.

In the authors' workflow: Estimation of nucleated cell counts was performed using reference gene primer amplification. Data came from immunoSEQ multiplex PCR; TCRdb stores just in-frame clones and leaves some out. V and J calls and clone size come straight from that table; D and trimming were deduced from the DNA. The sample consists of a few hundred thousand clones, 70% to 90% of them appearing once. Trimming took 2 bases from V and 3 from J; bases not matched to a gene: 9. Germline V CDR1 and CDR2: MNHNS, SASEGT. The CDR3 runs 17 residues. This rearrangement joins TRBV6-1 to TRBJ2-7, with TRBD2 matching over 11 bases. This TCR was sampled from a man aged 50-59 years who had recovered from COVID-19. What was sequenced was peripheral blood. CDR3 DNA sequence: TGTGCCAGCAGTGAAAGCTTAGCGGGAGGGCTCTACTACGAGCAGTACTTC. This encodes CASSESLAGGLYYEQYF.